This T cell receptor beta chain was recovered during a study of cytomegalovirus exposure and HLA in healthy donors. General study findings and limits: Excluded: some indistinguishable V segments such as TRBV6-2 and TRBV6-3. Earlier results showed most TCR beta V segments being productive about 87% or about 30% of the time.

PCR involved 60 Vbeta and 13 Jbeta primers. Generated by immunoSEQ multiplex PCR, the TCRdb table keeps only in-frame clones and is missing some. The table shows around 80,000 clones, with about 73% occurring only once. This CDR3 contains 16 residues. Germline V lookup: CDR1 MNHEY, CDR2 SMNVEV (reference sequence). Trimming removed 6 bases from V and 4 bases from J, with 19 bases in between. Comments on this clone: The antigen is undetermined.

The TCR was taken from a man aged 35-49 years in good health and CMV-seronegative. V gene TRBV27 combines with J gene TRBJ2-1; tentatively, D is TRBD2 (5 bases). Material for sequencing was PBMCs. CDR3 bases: TGTGCCAGCAGCCGCGGGTCACAACTCCTATACAATGAGCAGTTCTTC. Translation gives CASSRGSQLLYNEQFF.